The T cell receptor beta chain described here comes from a study of blood T cell repertoires in COVID-19. As for the study in general: The United States, Italy and Spain supplied acute and convalescent COVID-19 samples. From T cells, B-cell-depleted T cells, or PBMCs came the material, which was cDNA or gDNA.

In the authors' workflow: Reference gene primer amplification gave nucleated cell count estimates. TCRdb keeps only in-frame clones here, not all; method: immunoSEQ multiplex PCR. V, J and clone size derive from that table, while D and trimming were established from the DNA sequence. The sample holds tens of thousands of clones, around four fifths seen once. Unmatched junction bases numbered 7, after V lost 4 bases and J lost 1 base. Germline V CDR1 and CDR2: LGHDT, YNNKEL (reference sequence). The CDR3 spans 16 residues. The V call is TRBV3-1 (or the pseudogene TRBV3-2), the J call TRBJ2-3, with 8 bases fitting TRBD2. Input material: peripheral blood. The sequence was obtained from a human donor in a cohort sampled during active COVID-19. The CDR3 sequence: CASSPLAGLGTDTQYF. CDR3 coding DNA: TGTGCCAGCAGCCCGTTAGCGGGGTTGGGCACAGATACGCAGTATTTT.